The clone carrying this T cell receptor (beta chain) was observed a handful of times. TCRdb reprocessed the RT-PCR reads with MiXCR, giving one entry per CDR3 protein. The profile shows 280,000 or so distinct CDR3 sequences, 21% of them singletons. These data are taken from a study of response to subunit inactivated influenza vaccine. Germline CDR1 reads LGHNA; CDR2 reads YSLEER. The CDR3 contains 16 residues. Trimming took 1 base from V and 7 from J, leaving 17 bases between them. The clonotype comes from a man between 50 and 75 years old who received an inactivated influenza vaccine. The chain is built from TRBV4-3 and TRBJ2-1, with a possible D match to TRBD2 (6 bases). The material sequenced was PBMCs from blood, taken less than 22 months after vaccination. CDR3 protein: CASSQGGTSLTNEQFF. The DNA of the CDR3 is TGCGCCAGCAGCCAAGGGGGGACTTCTCTCACTAATGAGCAGTTCTTC.